The following is a T cell receptor beta chain sequence with its context. The sample originates from a study of T cell clones after liver transplantation. Germline-derived CDR1 and CDR2 are LNHDA and SQIVND (reference sequence). Trimming cost V 2 bases and J 0 bases; bases outside gene matches: 1. This CDR3 comprises 14 residues. Some clones are missing from TCRdb's copy, which holds only in-frame ones; the method was immunoSEQ multiplex PCR. The table records 25,000 to 40,000 clones, around 94% of them present only once. This clonotype originated in a human patient who received a liver transplant. Part of the T cell pool may stem from the graft donor. This rearrangement joins TRBV19 to TRBJ2-7, with 7 bases matching TRBD1. This specimen consisted of CD8+ T cells from blood, obtained 12 months after liver transplant. This CDR3 is CASSIWTGSYEQYF. In DNA, the CDR3 is TGTGCCAGTAGTATATGGACAGGCTCCTACGAGCAGTACTTC.